This T cell receptor (beta chain) emerged from a study of T cell changes during pregnancy in multiple sclerosis. Libraries were prepared by immunoSEQ multiplex PCR; TCRdb keeps only in-frame clonotypes and omits some of them. The repertoire holds around 50,000 clones, approximately 95% seen once, with 5% to 7% in the top ten. After removal of 1 base from V and 5 bases from J, the junction contained 22 bases not matched to a gene. Per germline, CDR1 LGHNA and CDR2 YNFKEQ. There are 20 residues in the CDR3. The sequence was obtained from a female donor with multiple sclerosis, enrolled in a pregnancy study. The rearrangement uses TRBV4-2 and TRBJ1-1, with TRBD1 identical over 7 bases. Sequenced here: CD8+ T cells from peripheral blood mononuclear cells, sampled in the first trimester of pregnancy. CDR3 nucleotide sequence: TGTGCCAGCAGCCAAGTGGGGTACCGGGACAGAGAGGCTGGAGGGACTGAAGCTTTCTTT. Amino acid sequence: CASSQVGYRDREAGGTEAFF.